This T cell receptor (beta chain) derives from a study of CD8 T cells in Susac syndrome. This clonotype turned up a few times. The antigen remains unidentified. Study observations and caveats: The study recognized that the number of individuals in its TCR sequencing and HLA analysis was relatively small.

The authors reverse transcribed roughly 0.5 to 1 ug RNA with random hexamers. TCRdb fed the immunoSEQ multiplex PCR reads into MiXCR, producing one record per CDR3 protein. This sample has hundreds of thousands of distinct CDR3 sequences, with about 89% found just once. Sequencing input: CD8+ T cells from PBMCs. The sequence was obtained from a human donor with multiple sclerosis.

The chain's CDR3 is CASSATYEQYF. The CDR3 coding sequence is TGTGCCAGCAGCGCCACCTACGAGCAGTACTTC. The chain combines TRBV7-9 with TRBJ2-7; D uncertain. The CDR3 contains 11 residues. Germline V gives CDR1 SEHNR, CDR2 FQNEAQ (reference sequence). Trimming removed 5 bases at V and 2 bases at J, with 4 bases between.